These T cell receptor beta chains were read from a single sample in a study of cytomegalovirus exposure and HLA in healthy donors. The repertoire was sequenced with immunoSEQ multiplex PCR; TCRdb's copy has only in-frame clones and lacks some. The sample includes approximately 200,000 clones, about 80% seen only once; the top ten take under 7.5%. Sequencing used PBMCs. Receptors originate from a young man in good health and CMV-seropositive. The CDR3 runs from the conserved cysteine through the conserved F or W. The order of the fields is V gene, CDR3 length, J gene, CDR3 protein.

TRBV7-9	13	TRBJ2-5	CASSHDGEESQYF
TRBV2	16	TRBJ1-3	CASSTDREASGNTIYF
TRBV4-1	16	TRBJ2-3	CASSRRDRADSDTQYF
TRBV29-1	14	TRBJ2-5	CSVPGLAGVETQYF
TRBV7-8	14	TRBJ1-5	CASSLRGIYQPQHF
TRBV30	12	TRBJ2-7	CAQGTSGYEQYF
TRBV29-1	13	TRBJ2-1	CSLGGEWENEQFF
TRBV18	15	TRBJ2-7	CASSPRQGAAYEQYF
TRBV13	15	TRBJ2-1	CASSSPETSNNEQFF
TRBV28	12	TRBJ2-1	CASSLTYNEQFF
TRBV6-5	13	TRBJ2-7	CASSLTPTYEQYF
TRBV6-6	15	TRBJ2-5	CASSSDRKPWETQYF
TRBV4-2	17	TRBJ2-2	CASSQDGLAGGTGELFF
TRBV25-1	16	TRBJ1-1	CASSVQGEFCNTEAFF
TRBV15	16	TRBJ2-1	CATSRGVGTSWNEQFF
TRBV6-1	12	TRBJ1-2	CASSVQNNGYTF
TRBV5-1	15	TRBJ2-7	CASSSEMGLAGGLDF
TRBV4-3	15	TRBJ2-7	CASSQDVTGFYEQYF
TRBV19	21	TRBJ1-2	CASSIERGPERTVATGYGYTF
TRBV30	12	TRBJ1-5	CAWSGANQPQHF
TRBV28	13	TRBJ1-1	CASSRTTNTEAFF
TRBV28	14	TRBJ2-7	CASSFGTGGYEQYF
TRBV11-2	11	TRBJ2-1	CASSYGDEQFF
TRBV5-1	15	TRBJ2-1	CASSLATGGGNEQFF
TRBV7-2	13	TRBJ2-7	CASSATSGYEQYF
TRBV7-9	11	TRBJ1-1	CASSPFTEAFF
TRBV5-1	16	TRBJ1-4	CASSLVPGLMEEKLFF
TRBV5-1	14	TRBJ2-5	CASSSVPPQETQYF
TRBV13	16	TRBJ2-1	CASSTWTSGSGNEQFF
TRBV5-4	14	TRBJ2-1	CASSKESPYNEQFF
TRBV15	16	TRBJ2-3	CATSRDMLDSRDTQYF
TRBV19	15	TRBJ2-5	CASSIGGGGQKAQYF
TRBV25-1	13	TRBJ2-5	CASTKRGGETQYF
TRBV7-6	14	TRBJ1-4	CASSSGQGREKLFF
TRBV7-9	14	TRBJ1-2	CASSEGPGNYGYTF
TRBV30	13	TRBJ2-7	CAWQFRLGDEQYF
TRBV29-1	14	TRBJ2-3	CSARFGLGTDTQYF
TRBV28	14	TRBJ1-2	CASSVPGTLYGYTF
TRBV7-2	15	TRBJ2-7	CASSSRAGAGSEQYF
TRBV2	15	TRBJ2-5	CASSERGRGGETQYF
TRBV4-2	16	TRBJ2-2	CASSRLAGANTGELFF
TRBV27	16	TRBJ2-1	CASKLAGGRVGNEQFF
TRBV5-4	16	TRBJ2-3	CASSGSSGRSTDTQYF
TRBV27	16	TRBJ2-7	CASSLSAGYSSYEQYF
TRBV5-8	14	TRBJ2-7	CASSRTGISYEQYF
TRBV28	18	TRBJ2-1	CASSPRDRGRANNNEQFF
TRBV19	14	TRBJ2-7	CASSPTDRVEEQYF
TRBV9	13	TRBJ2-7	CASSVGQGDEQYF
TRBV28	13	TRBJ1-5	CASFSPGDQPQHF
TRBV27	15	TRBJ2-3	CASRKPGSGADTQYF
TRBV30	15	TRBJ1-3	CAWRAERGYGNTIYF
TRBV7-9	13	TRBJ2-7	CASSSGGPSEQYF
TRBV29-1	13	TRBJ1-4	CSACRGRGEKLFF
TRBV2	14	TRBJ2-1	CASSGASGSNEQFF
TRBV4-3	14	TRBJ2-7	CASSGGDGPYEQYF